A selection of T cell receptor beta chains follows, all from one sample in a study of T cell repertoires in cytomegalovirus infection. These receptors lack a known antigen. TCRdb itself ran the reads through MiXCR, one entry per CDR3 protein. The sample has about 570,000 distinct CDR3 sequences; about 39% are singletons. Material: cultured PBMCs, obtained from culture after CMV antigen stimulation. The receptors here all came from a human donor in good health (CMV status not recorded). Some clones in this sample may be carry-over from other donors' samples. CDR3s include the opening cysteine and the closing phenylalanine or tryptophan. A D gene is named only where the DNA matches it firmly. Clone size is stated in some rows and not others, as once, few, many or a class when expanded.

TRBJ1-2	TRBD1	TRBV11-2	-	CASRTRDRGNYGYTF	TGTGCCAGCAGGACCCGAGACAGGGGGAACTATGGCTACACCTTC
TRBJ1-3	-	TRBV3-1	few	CASSQRGGSSGNTIYF	TGTGCCAGCAGCCAGAGGGGCGGTTCCTCTGGAAACACCATATATTTT
TRBJ2-1	TRBD2	TRBV12-3/TRBV12-4	few	CASSPGLADMYNEQFF	TGTGCCAGCAGTCCTGGACTAGCGGATATGTACAATGAGCAGTTCTTC
TRBJ1-2	-	TRBV12-3/TRBV12-4	few	CASRMGPANYGYTF	TGTGCCAGCAGGATGGGGCCAGCTAACTATGGCTACACCTTC
TRBJ2-5	TRBD1	TRBV7-2	-	CASSHAWTGGLETQYF	TGTGCCAGCAGCCACGCCTGGACAGGGGGCTTGGAGACCCAGTACTTC
TRBJ1-5	-	TRBV2	-	CASSVERDQPQHF	TGTGCCAGCAGTGTGGAGCGCGATCAGCCCCAGCATTTT
TRBJ2-2	-	TRBV6-6	-	CASTFLGGPGNTGELFF	TGTGCCAGCACCTTTCTGGGGGGGCCGGGGAACACCGGGGAGCTGTTTTTT
TRBJ2-2	-	TRBV29-1	-	CSVVQQRDTGELFF	TGCAGCGTTGTTCAGCAGCGGGACACCGGGGAGCTGTTTTTT
TRBJ1-1	-	TRBV6-5	-	CASSPTRQNTEAFF	TGTGCCAGCAGTCCCACCCGACAGAACACTGAAGCTTTCTTT
TRBJ2-1	TRBD2	TRBV20-1	-	CSAWTSLSNEQFF	TGCAGTGCTTGGACTAGCCTCTCCAATGAGCAGTTCTTC